One T cell receptor beta chain is described in this entry. TCRdb passed the 5' RACE reads through MiXCR, listing each CDR3 protein once. In the table there are some 150,000 distinct CDR3 sequences, around 27% of which are singletons. This sample is drawn from a study of T-cell memory formation after mild COVID-19. The germline V gene has CDR1 SGHRS and CDR2 YFSETQ. This CDR3 is built from 14 residues. V dropped 0 bases and J dropped 2 bases, with 9 bases sitting between them. V is TRBV5-1 and J is TRBJ2-7, with D uncertain. The TCR sequence derives from an adult woman who had mild COVID-19 (a few samples of this study predate the infection). Cell type and time point are not known. The sample was PBMCs or a T cell subset sorted from them (not recorded which). Here the CDR3 DNA reads TGCGCCAGCAGCTTGGTGGTAGGGACCTACGAGCAGTACTTC. This codes for CASSLVVGTYEQYF.